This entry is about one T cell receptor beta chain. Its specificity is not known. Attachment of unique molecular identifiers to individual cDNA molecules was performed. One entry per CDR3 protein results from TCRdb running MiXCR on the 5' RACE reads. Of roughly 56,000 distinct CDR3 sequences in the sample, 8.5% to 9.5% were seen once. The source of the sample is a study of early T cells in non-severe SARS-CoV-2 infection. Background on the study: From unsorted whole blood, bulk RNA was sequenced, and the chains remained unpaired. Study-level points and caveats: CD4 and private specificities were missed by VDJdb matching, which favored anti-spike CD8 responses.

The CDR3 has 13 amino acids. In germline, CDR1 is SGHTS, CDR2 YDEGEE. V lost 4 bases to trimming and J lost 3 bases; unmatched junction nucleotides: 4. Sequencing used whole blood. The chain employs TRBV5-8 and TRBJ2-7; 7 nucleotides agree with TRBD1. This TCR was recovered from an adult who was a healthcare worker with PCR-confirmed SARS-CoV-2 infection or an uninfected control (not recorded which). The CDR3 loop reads CASSQYRGYEQYV. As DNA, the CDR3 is TGTGCCAGCAGCCAATACAGGGGCTACGAGCAGTACGTC.